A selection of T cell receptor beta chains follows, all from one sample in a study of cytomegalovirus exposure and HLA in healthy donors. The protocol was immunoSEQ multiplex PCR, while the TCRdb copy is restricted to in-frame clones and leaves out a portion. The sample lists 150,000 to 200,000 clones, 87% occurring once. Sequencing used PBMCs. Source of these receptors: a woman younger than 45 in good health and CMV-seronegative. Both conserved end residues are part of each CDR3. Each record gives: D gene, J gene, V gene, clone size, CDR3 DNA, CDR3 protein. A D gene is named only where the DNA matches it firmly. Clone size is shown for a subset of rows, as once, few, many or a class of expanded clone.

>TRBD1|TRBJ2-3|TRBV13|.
TGTGCCAGCAGCCAATTCGGGCAGGGGGCAACAGATACGCAGTATTTT
CASSQFGQGATDTQYF
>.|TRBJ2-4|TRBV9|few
TGTGCCAGCAGCGTTTTGGGACAAGCGGACATTCAGTACTTC
CASSVLGQADIQYF
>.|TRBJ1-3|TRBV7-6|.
TGTGCCAGCAGCTACTCTGGCACCATATATTTT
CASSYSGTIYF
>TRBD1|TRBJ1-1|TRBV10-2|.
TGCGCCAGCAGGTTATTTTACCAGGGGGAGGACACTGAAGCTTTCTTT
CASRLFYQGEDTEAFF
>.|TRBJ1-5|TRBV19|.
TGTGCCAGTCAAAACGAGGGACAAAGTCAGCCCCAGCATTTT
CASQNEGQSQPQHF
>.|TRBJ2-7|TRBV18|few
TGTGCCAGCTCACCCCATGCCGGGGGGCCCTCCCCCTACGAGCAGTACTTC
CASSPHAGGPSPYEQYF
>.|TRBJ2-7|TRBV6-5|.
TGTGCCAGCACGGGGACTGGAACCTACGAGCAGTACTTC
CASTGTGTYEQYF
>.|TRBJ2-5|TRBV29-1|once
TGCAGCGTTGAGGGGGCGGATTGGCAAGAGACCCAGTACTTC
CSVEGADWQETQYF
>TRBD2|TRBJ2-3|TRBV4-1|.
TGCGCCAGCAGCCAAGATCCGTCGGCTAGCGGGGGGGAAGATACGCAGTATTTT
CASSQDPSASGGEDTQYF
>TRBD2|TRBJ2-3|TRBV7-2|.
TGTGCCAGCAGCTTTGGTAGCGGGGGGATACCAAGCACAGATACGCAGTATTTT
CASSFGSGGIPSTDTQYF
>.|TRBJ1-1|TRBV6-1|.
TGTGCCAGCAGTGACCTGGGACAACTGAACACTGAAGCTTTCTTT
CASSDLGQLNTEAFF
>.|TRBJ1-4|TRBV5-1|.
TGCGCCAGCAGCTTGACAGGCACGGATGAAAAACTGTTTTTT
CASSLTGTDEKLFF
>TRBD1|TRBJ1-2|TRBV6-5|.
TGTGCCAGCAGGCCCGACAGGGGATCTGGCTACACCTTC
CASRPDRGSGYTF
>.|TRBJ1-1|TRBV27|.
TGTGCCAGCAGTTGGGGAGGAAACACTGAAGCTTTCTTT
CASSWGGNTEAFF
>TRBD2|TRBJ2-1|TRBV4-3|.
TGCGCCAGCAGCCAAGACCCGGTTAGTAGCGGGGGGGACAATGAGCAGTTCTTC
CASSQDPVSSGGDNEQFF
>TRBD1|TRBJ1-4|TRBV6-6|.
TGTGCCAGCAGTTTCTACCCCCGCAGGGGGCATGAAAAACTGTTTTTT
CASSFYPRRGHEKLFF
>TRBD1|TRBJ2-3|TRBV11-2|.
TGTGCCAGCAGCTTACCGGGACAGGGGCATAGCACAGATACGCAGTATTTT
CASSLPGQGHSTDTQYF
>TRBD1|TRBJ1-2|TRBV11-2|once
TGTGCCAGCAGCCCACTCAGACGGGACAGGGGGTCATTGGGCTATGGCTACACCTTC
CASSPLRRDRGSLGYGYTF
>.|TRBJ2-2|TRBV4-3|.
TGCGCCAGCAGATGGGGCGGTAACACCGGGGAGCTGTTTTTT
CASRWGGNTGELFF
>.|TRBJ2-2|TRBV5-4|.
TGTGCCAGCAGCCTTCGACGAGGGCACGGGGAGCTGTTTTTT
CASSLRRGHGELFF
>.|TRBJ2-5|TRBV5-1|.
TGCGCCAGCGGAAGCACGGGAGAGATGACCCAGTACTTC
CASGSTGEMTQYF
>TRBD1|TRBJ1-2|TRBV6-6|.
TGTGCCAGCAGCCCAAACCCCCCGACAGGGGGCCTTGGCTACACCTTC
CASSPNPPTGGLGYTF
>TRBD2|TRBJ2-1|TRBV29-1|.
TGCAGCGTTGAGGGTGAACTAGCGGGGGATAGCTCCTACAATGAGCAGTTCTTC
CSVEGELAGDSSYNEQFF
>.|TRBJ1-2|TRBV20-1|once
TGCAGCGGGGTGTCCACTGGCTACACCTTC
CSGVSTGYTF
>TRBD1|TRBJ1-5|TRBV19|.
TGTGCCAGTAGTATTTCGGGGACAGGGGACAATCAGCCCCAGCATTTT
CASSISGTGDNQPQHF
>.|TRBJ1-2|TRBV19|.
TGTGCCAGTAGTATAGGGACTGGACCTAACTATGGCTACACCTTC
CASSIGTGPNYGYTF
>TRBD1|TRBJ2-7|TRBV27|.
TGTGCCAGCAGTTTATTGGACAGGGGGCCCCTGGAGCAGTACTTC
CASSLLDRGPLEQYF
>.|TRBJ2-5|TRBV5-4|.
TGTGCCAGCAGCACACAGGGGGGGCAAGAGACCCAGTACTTC
CASSTQGGQETQYF
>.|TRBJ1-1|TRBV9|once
TGTGCCAGCAGCGTAGCTAGCAGCCCGAACACTGAAGCTTTCTTT
CASSVASSPNTEAFF
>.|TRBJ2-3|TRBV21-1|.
TGTGCCAGTACCCGTAGCACAGGGGGCAATTGTAACACAGATACGCAGTATTTT
CASTRSTGGNCNTDTQYF
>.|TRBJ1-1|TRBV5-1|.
TGCGCCACCTCAGGAAGCGGGGACACTGAAGCTTTCTTT
CATSGSGDTEAFF